This TCR beta chain was recovered during a study of T cell responses to AZD1222 COVID-19 vaccine. About this clone itself: Its matching antigen is unknown. Other DNA sequences from this sample encode an identical CDR3 as well.

Second-dose timings of about 4 or about 12 weeks were pooled. General study points: Clonal diversity may have been underestimated in mostly white British donors. Increased Spike-specific TCR breadth and depth were observed after two AZD1222 doses.

Using immunoSEQ multiplex PCR, the repertoire was profiled, and TCRdb retains in-frame clones only, with some absent. Among 100,000 to 150,000 clones listed, 85% to 90% were seen once. Germline loops: CDR1 LGHDT, CDR2 YNNKEL (reference sequence). Between the trimmed V and J ends, which lost 6 bases and 1 base, there was a span of 9 bases. The CDR3 consists of 13 residues. Sequencing used peripheral blood, obtained 28 days after the second AZD1222 dose. This receptor was obtained from an adult who received the AZD1222 COVID-19 vaccine. This chain joins TRBV3-1 (or the pseudogene TRBV3-2) and TRBJ1-1, with D uncertain. As DNA, the CDR3 is TGTGCCAGCAGTTTAGGCGGGAACACTGAAGCTTTCTTT. Protein sequence: CASSLGGNTEAFF.